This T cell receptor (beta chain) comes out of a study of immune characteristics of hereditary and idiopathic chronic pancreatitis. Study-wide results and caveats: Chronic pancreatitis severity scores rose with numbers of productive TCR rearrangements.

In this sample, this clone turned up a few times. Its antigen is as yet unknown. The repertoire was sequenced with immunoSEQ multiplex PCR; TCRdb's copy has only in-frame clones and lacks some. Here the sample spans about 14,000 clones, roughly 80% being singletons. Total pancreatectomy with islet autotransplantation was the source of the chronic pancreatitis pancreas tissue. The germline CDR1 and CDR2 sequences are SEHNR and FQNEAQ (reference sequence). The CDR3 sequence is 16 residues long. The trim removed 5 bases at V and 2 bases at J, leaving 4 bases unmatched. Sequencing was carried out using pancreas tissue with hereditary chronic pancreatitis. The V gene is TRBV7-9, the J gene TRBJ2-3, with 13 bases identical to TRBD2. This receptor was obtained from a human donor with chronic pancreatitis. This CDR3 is CASSQGLAGITDTQYF. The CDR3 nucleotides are TGTGCCAGCAGCCAGGGACTAGCGGGGATCACAGATACGCAGTATTTT.